Listed below are T cell receptor beta chains from one sample, sequenced in a study of beta chain features in type 1 diabetes. Using immunoSEQ multiplex PCR, the repertoire was profiled, and TCRdb retains in-frame clones only, with some absent. The sample carries some 640,000 clones, more than 13% recorded once. Sequencing used naive CD4+ T cells from blood. Receptor source: a man aged 18 to 29 with type 1 diabetes. The CDR3 runs from the conserved cysteine through the conserved F or W. Fields, in order: D gene, V gene, clone size, J gene, CDR3 DNA, CDR3 protein. The D gene is left open where the match is weak. A row's size may be missing; if present it is once, few, many or a size class.

.	TRBV14	.	TRBJ2-1	TGTGCCAGCAGCCAAGTAGGGCTACATGTCAATGAGCAGTTCTTC	CASSQVGLHVNEQFF
.	TRBV15	few	TRBJ2-7	TGTGCCACCAGCCGTCGAAGGTTGGGCGAGCAGTACTTC	CATSRRRLGEQYF
.	TRBV4-1	.	TRBJ2-3	TGCGCCAGCAGCCAAGAAAGTGCTTTCGCGGGGGATACGCAGTATTTT	CASSQESAFAGDTQYF
.	TRBV30	few	TRBJ1-3	TGTGCCTGGAGTGTCTCGGTGATGAGTGGAAACACCATATATTTT	CAWSVSVMSGNTIYF
.	TRBV7-6	.	TRBJ2-2	TGTGCCAGCAGCCGGGGACTGGCGAACACCGGGGAGCTGTTTTTT	CASSRGLANTGELFF
TRBD1	TRBV5-6	.	TRBJ2-7	TGTGCCAGCTGCCTCTGGGCAGGGGGCGCGAACGAGCAGTACTTC	CASCLWAGGANEQYF
.	TRBV9	few	TRBJ2-1	TGTGCCAGCAGCGTAGCAGCGGGTCTAGAGGGAATGGGACAGTTCTTC	CASSVAAGLEGMGQFF
.	TRBV4-3	.	TRBJ2-7	TGCGCCAGCAGCCAAGATCGTATGTACCCCCCCCGGTCATTC	CASSQDRMYPPRSF
TRBD2	TRBV6-6	few	TRBJ2-7	TGTGCCAGCAGTTTCACTAGCGGGAGTCACGAGCAGTACTTC	CASSFTSGSHEQYF
TRBD1	TRBV28	.	TRBJ1-3	TGTGCCAGCTCGACAGGGAGACCTGGAAACACCATATATTTT	CASSTGRPGNTIYF
.	TRBV13	.	TRBJ2-1	TGTGCCAGCAGCTCCAATAGGGGCGGGGAGCAGTTCTTC	CASSSNRGGEQFF
TRBD1	TRBV7-9	.	TRBJ1-5	TGTGCCAGCAGCTTAGGTAGGGGGCCGGGCAATCAGCCCCAGCATTTT	CASSLGRGPGNQPQHF
.	TRBV14	few	TRBJ2-7	TGTGCCAGCAGCCAAGGGCCCGGTGGGTGGTACTTC	CASSQGPGGWYF
.	TRBV5-1	.	TRBJ2-5	TGCGCCAGCAGCGGGCGACGGGGATCAGAGACCCAGTACTTC	CASSGRRGSETQYF
TRBD1	TRBV29-1	few	TRBJ2-1	TGCAGCGCGACAGGGTCCTACAATGAGCAGTTCTTC	CSATGSYNEQFF
TRBD1	TRBV5-4	few	TRBJ1-1	TGTGCCAGCAGTTCCGGGACAGGGGCCAACACTGAAGCTTTCTTT	CASSSGTGANTEAFF
.	TRBV7-9	.	TRBJ2-7	TGTGCCAGCAGCTTACAACAGCCAAATACCTACGAGCAGTACTTC	CASSLQQPNTYEQYF
.	TRBV6-6	.	TRBJ2-3	TGTGCCAGCAGTTACCCTCGTGCTGCTGCAGATACGCAGTATTTT	CASSYPRAAADTQYF
.	TRBV28	few	TRBJ2-5	TGTGCCAGCAGTCTACCGCACACCGAGACCCAGTACTTC	CASSLPHTETQYF
.	TRBV7-2	.	TRBJ2-7	TGTGCCAGCAGCTCTGACTGGGTCCTACAACCTCTACGCGAGCAGTACTTC	CASSSDWVLQPLREQYF
TRBD1	TRBV28	few	TRBJ1-3	TGTGCCAGCAGTTTGGACAGGCGAAGATTGCCCTCTGGAAACACCATATATTTT	CASSLDRRRLPSGNTIYF
TRBD1	TRBV6-1	.	TRBJ2-7	TGTGCCAGCAGTCGGGACAGACCCTCCTACGAGCAGTACTTC	CASSRDRPSYEQYF
.	TRBV4-1	.	TRBJ2-2	TGCGCCAGCAGCCAGCTTGGTCGCCTGAACACCGGGGAGCTGTTTTTT	CASSQLGRLNTGELFF
.	TRBV5-1	.	TRBJ2-5	TGCGCCAGCAGCTTGCCCATGGCGGAGACCCAGTACTTC	CASSLPMAETQYF
.	TRBV14	many	TRBJ2-1	TGTGCCAGCAGCCAACCCGGGACTCGATTTTACAATGAGCAGTTCTTC	CASSQPGTRFYNEQFF
.	TRBV13	few	TRBJ1-2	TGTGCCAGCAGATCCCAGGATAACTATGGCTACACCTTC	CASRSQDNYGYTF
.	TRBV30	few	TRBJ2-3	TGTGCCTGGGGGAGGCAAGGTACTCCAGCTGATACGCAGTATTTT	CAWGRQGTPADTQYF
TRBD1	TRBV9	.	TRBJ2-2	TGTGCCAGCTCACCCGGGACAGTGAAAAACACCGGGGAGCTGTTTTTT	CASSPGTVKNTGELFF
TRBD1	TRBV27	.	TRBJ2-5	TGTGCCAGCAGTTTAGACTACAGGGGGGAGACCCAGTACTTC	CASSLDYRGETQYF
.	TRBV14	few	TRBJ2-7	TGTGCCAGCAGCCAAGATTTGCCTTCGAGGGGACTGCTCGAGCAGTACTTC	CASSQDLPSRGLLEQYF
.	TRBV7-2	.	TRBJ2-6	TGTGCCAGCAGCTTCAAGTTGTCTGGGGCCAACGTCCTGACTTTC	CASSFKLSGANVLTF
TRBD2	TRBV18	few	TRBJ2-1	TGTGCCAGCTCACCCTTAGCGGGTGAATGGAATGAGCAGTTCTTC	CASSPLAGEWNEQFF
TRBD2	TRBV29-1	few	TRBJ2-1	TGCAGCGTTGAAGGGGGGACTAGCGGGTACAATGAGCAGTTCTTC	CSVEGGTSGYNEQFF
.	TRBV5-4	.	TRBJ1-2	TGTGCCAGCAGCGACAGTCTTAGAGGGGACTATGGCTACACCTTC	CASSDSLRGDYGYTF
.	TRBV18	.	TRBJ2-2	TGTGCCAGCTCACCGAACAGGAACACCGGGGAGCTGTTTTTT	CASSPNRNTGELFF
TRBD1	TRBV30	.	TRBJ1-2	TGTGCCTGGAATAACAGGGGATCGAACTATGGCTACACCTTC	CAWNNRGSNYGYTF
.	TRBV7-9	few	TRBJ2-7	TGTGCCAGCAGCAGGTTACAGGCTCGGAACGAGCAGTACTTC	CASSRLQARNEQYF
TRBD1	TRBV6-5	few	TRBJ1-2	TGTGCCACCAAAACGTCTGAGGGGGCACGGGTGGGCTACACCTTC	CATKTSEGARVGYTF
.	TRBV5-4	few	TRBJ2-1	TGTGCCAGCAGCTTGAACCAGCAGGCCTACAATGAGCAGTTCTTC	CASSLNQQAYNEQFF
.	TRBV9	few	TRBJ1-6	TGTGCCAGCAGCGCGGGGAGCAGTTCACCCCTCCACTTT	CASSAGSSSPLHF